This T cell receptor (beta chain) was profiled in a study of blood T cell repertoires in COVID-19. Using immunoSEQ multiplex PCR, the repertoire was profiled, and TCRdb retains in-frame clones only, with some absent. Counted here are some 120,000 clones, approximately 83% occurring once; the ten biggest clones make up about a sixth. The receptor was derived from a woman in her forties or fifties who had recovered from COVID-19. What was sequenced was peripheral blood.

CDR3 loop: CAWRLRGALSGNTIYF. In DNA, the CDR3 is TGTGCCTGGAGATTACGGGGGGCGCTTTCTGGAAACACCATATATTTT. The V gene is TRBV30, the J gene TRBJ1-3, with a tentative D call TRBD1 (6 bases). Looked up from germline, CDR1 is GTSNPN and CDR2 is SVGIG (reference sequence). The germline V and J ends were trimmed by 3 bases and 1 base, with 16 bases remaining between them. The CDR3 runs 16 residues.